The 25 T cell receptor beta chains reported below all come from one sample, sequenced in a study of cytomegalovirus exposure and HLA in healthy donors. The PCR was carried out with 60 Vbeta primers and 13 Jbeta primers. Clones were sequenced by immunoSEQ multiplex PCR, and TCRdb holds only the in-frame ones, with some missing. Found here are about 200,000 clones, roughly 83% of them singletons; the top ten hold 1.2% to 1.5%. The sample taken for sequencing was PBMCs. The receptor source for this set is a girl under 18 in good health and CMV-seronegative.

The V call is TRBV7-9, the J call TRBJ2-6, with a tentative D call TRBD2 (6 bases). The V end lost 5 bases, the J end lost 2 bases, and 22 bases lay between the germline ends. CDR3 length: 19 amino acids. Per germline, CDR1 SEHNR and CDR2 FQNEAQ (reference sequence). The CDR3: CASSREQTSGPAGANVLTF. CDR3 nucleotides: TGTGCCAGCAGCCGGGAGCAGACATCTGGGCCAGCTGGGGCCAACGTCCTGACTTTC.

This chain connects TRBV5-8 to TRBJ2-5, with D possibly matching TRBD2 (6 bases). The DNA end lines up better with TRBJ2-7; the J call may be wrong. Germline-derived CDR1 and CDR2 are SGHTS and YDEGEE. CDR3 size: 13 residues. The CDR3 DNA follows: TGTGCCACCCTATGGAGGGGCCTCCACGAGCAGTACTTC. This gives the protein CATLWRGLHEQYF.

The chain joins TRBV25-1 to TRBJ2-1; 7 bases fit TRBD1. Germline CDR1 reads MGHDK; CDR2 reads SYGVNS. The ends lost 6 bases at V and 15 bases at J; junction bases unmatched: 14. This CDR3 contains 13 residues. The CDR3 here is CASSEYRGRLWFF. The CDR3 region has the DNA TGTGCCAGCAGCGAGTACAGGGGCAGGCTGTGGTTCTTC.

CDR3 sequence reads: CASSDTPNEKLFF. DNA for the CDR3: TGTGCCAGTAGTGACACACCTAATGAAAAACTGTTTTTT. The chain couples TRBV19 to TRBJ1-4, with D hard to call. Germline V gene sequence: CDR1 LNHDA, CDR2 SQIVND (reference sequence). The CDR3 runs 13 residues. Trimming removed 5 bases at V and 3 bases at J, with 7 bases between.

The V call is TRBV6-6, the J call TRBJ2-7; TRBD2 agrees at 8 bases. CDR1 MNHNY and CDR2 SVGAGI come from the germline V gene (reference sequence). Losses at the gene ends were 7 bases for V and 4 bases for J; bases not matched to a gene: 9. The length of the CDR3 is 14 residues. The chain's CDR3 is CASTIAGHPYEQYF. Here the CDR3 DNA reads TGTGCCAGCACCATAGCGGGACACCCGTACGAGCAGTACTTC.

This chain links TRBV27 with TRBJ1-1; TRBD1 aligns across 9 bases. Unmatched junction bases numbered 12, after V lost 6 bases and J lost 1 base. Germline V gene lookup returns CDR1 MNHEY and CDR2 SMNVEV (reference sequence). The CDR3 loop spans 17 amino acids. The CDR3 protein is CASRTGQGGRGNTEAFF. CDR3 bases: TGTGCCAGCAGGACGGGACAGGGAGGTCGTGGGAACACTGAAGCTTTCTTT.

This chain links TRBV2 with TRBJ1-2; TRBD1 matches 9 bases. This CDR3 contains 13 residues. CDR1 SNHLY and CDR2 FYNNEI come from the germline V gene. The V gene end was trimmed by 6 bases and the J gene end by 8 bases; junction bases not matched to a gene: 7. CDR3 DNA: TGTGCCAGCAGGGGGACAGGGTTGGGAGGCTACACCTTC. Amino acid sequence: CASRGTGLGGYTF. The entire variable domain, with the rest obtained from reference TRBV2 and TRBJ1-2, is as follows: EPEVTQTPSHQVTQMGQEVILRCVPISNHLYFYWYRQILGQKVEFLVSFYNNEISEKSEIFDDQFSVERPDGSNFTLKIRSTKLEDSAMYFCASRGTGLGGYTFGSGTRLTVV.

In this sample, this clone turned up a few times. The chain employs TRBV19 and TRBJ1-2; no clear D. The V gene lost 9 bases and the J gene lost 4 bases, with 15 bases spanning the gap. This CDR3 region has 13 residues. The germline V gene has CDR1 LNHDA and CDR2 SQIVND (reference sequence). CDR3 residues: CASCSEPGYGYTF. The CDR3, as DNA: TGTGCCAGCTGTAGCGAGCCGGGCTATGGCTACACCTTC.

The chain is built from TRBV30 and TRBJ1-5, with a tentative D call TRBD1 (6 bases). From germline, CDR1 is GTSNPN and CDR2 SVGIG (reference sequence). The CDR3 runs to 16 residues. V gave up 2 bases and J gave up 7 bases, with 21 bases separating them. Written as DNA, the CDR3 is TGTGCCTGGAGTTCAAGAGCGGGGGGGCCAGGGCAGCCCCAGCATTTT. This codes for CAWSSRAGGPGQPQHF. The variable domain in full, with the rest retrieved from reference TRBV30 and TRBJ1-5, is SQTIHQWPATLVQPVGSPLSLECTVEGTSNPNLYWYRQAAGRGLQLLFYSVGIGQISSEVPQNLSASRPQDRQFILSSKKLLLSDSGFYLCAWSSRAGGPGQPQHFGDGTRLSIL.

This chain joins TRBV5-6 and TRBJ2-7; D may be TRBD1 (5 bases). This CDR3 comprises 13 residues. Per the germline V gene, CDR1 is SGHDT and CDR2 is YYEEEE. V dropped 2 bases and J dropped 1 base, with 7 bases sitting between them. CDR3 DNA: TGTGCCAGCAGCTTAAGGGGTTCCTACGAGCAGTACTTC. Protein product: CASSLRGSYEQYF. Filled out from reference TRBV5-6 and TRBJ2-7, the complete variable domain reads DAGVTQSPTHLIKTRGQQVTLRCSPKSGHDTVSWYQQALGQGPQFIFQYYEEEERQRGNFPDRFSGHQFPNYSSELNVNALLLGDSALYLCASSLRGSYEQYFGPGTRLTVT.

The chain uses TRBV5-1 and TRBJ2-7; TRBD2 agrees at 10 bases. Germline CDR1 reads SGHRS; CDR2 reads YFSETQ. The CDR3 totals 15 residues. The ends lost 4 bases at V and 2 bases at J; junction bases unmatched: 6. CDR3 in amino acids: CASSPGTSDAYEQYF. The CDR3 nucleotides are TGCGCCAGCAGCCCGGGGACTAGCGACGCCTACGAGCAGTACTTC. The full variable domain, in which reference TRBV5-1 and TRBJ2-7 provide the parts outside the CDR3, is KAGVTQTPRYLIKTRGQQVTLSCSPISGHRSVSWYQQTPGQGLQFLFEYFSETQRNKGNFPGRFSGRQFSNSRSEMNVSTLELGDSALYLCASSPGTSDAYEQYFGPGTRLTVT.

J is TRBJ1-5 and V is TRBV5-6, with D possibly matching TRBD1 (5 bases). V was pared by 2 bases and J by 6 bases, with 12 bases between. The V gene's germline CDR1 is SGHDT and CDR2 YYEEEE. The CDR3 has 14 amino acids. The DNA of the CDR3 is TGTGCCAGCAGCTTCAGCGGGGGAGGTCAGCCCCAGCATTTT. Protein product: CASSFSGGGQPQHF.

The chain links TRBV2 to TRBJ2-3, with TRBD1 matching 9 bases. The CDR3 spans 15 residues. Germline loops: CDR1 SNHLY, CDR2 FYNNEI. The J segment lost 1 base and the V segment lost 8 bases, leaving 7 bases of the junction unmatched. CDR3 loop: CASLRTGAGTDTQYF. For the CDR3, the DNA is TGTGCCAGCCTAAGGACAGGGGCCGGCACAGATACGCAGTATTTT. Full variable domain (outside the CDR3, taken from reference TRBV2 and TRBJ2-3): EPEVTQTPSHQVTQMGQEVILRCVPISNHLYFYWYRQILGQKVEFLVSFYNNEISEKSEIFDDQFSVERPDGSNFTLKIRSTKLEDSAMYFCASLRTGAGTDTQYFGPGTRLTVL.

The rearrangement joins TRBV5-6 to TRBJ1-4; D is undetermined. Germline V gene sequence: CDR1 SGHDT, CDR2 YYEEEE. The CDR3 has 12 residues. V dropped 0 bases and J dropped 10 bases, with 7 bases sitting between them. CDR3 amino acids: CASSLGAGKLFF. In DNA form, the CDR3 reads TGTGCCAGCAGCTTGGGGGCGGGAAAACTGTTTTTT.

About this clone: The identical CDR3 is also encoded by other nucleotide sequences in the sample. This rearrangement joins TRBV30 to TRBJ2-1; TRBD2 matches 7 bases. Germline V gives CDR1 GTSNPN, CDR2 SVGIG (reference sequence). This CDR3 has 13 residues. V shed 3 bases, J shed 9 bases, and the junction held 8 bases outside the gene matches. CDR3: CAWRTSGRGEQFF. The CDR3 nucleotides read TGTGCCTGGAGGACTAGTGGGAGGGGTGAGCAGTTCTTC.

The chain recombines TRBV25-1 with TRBJ1-1; the match to TRBD1 covers 7 bases. Trimming removed 0 bases from V and 4 bases from J; junction bases left unmatched: 5. Per germline, CDR1 MGHDK and CDR2 SYGVNS. This CDR3 has 15 residues. CDR3 sequence reads: CASSEYGTVATEAFF. CDR3 bases: TGTGCCAGCAGTGAATATGGGACAGTAGCCACTGAAGCTTTCTTT.

The genes are TRBV6-6 and TRBJ2-1; 8 positions match TRBD2. Germline CDR1 and CDR2: MNHNY and SVGAGI (reference sequence). Trimming at V came to 5 bases and at J to 8 bases, leaving 5 bases not matched to a gene. The CDR3 has 13 amino acids. The CDR3 DNA reads TGTGCCAGCAGTGAGCGGGAGCAGTATGAGCAGTTCTTC. Translating gives CASSEREQYEQFF.

The V gene is TRBV6-5, the J gene TRBJ1-2; 10 bases are shared with TRBD1. This CDR3 region has 15 residues. CDR1 is MNHEY, CDR2 SVGAGI, per germline. With 6 bases clipped from V and 2 bases from J, the junction kept 6 bases outside the gene matches. In DNA, the CDR3 is TGTGCCAGCAGAGACAGGGGGCGAGGGAACTATGGCTACACCTTC. Protein sequence: CASRDRGRGNYGYTF.

This clone occurred a few times. The genes are TRBV27 and TRBJ2-5; TRBD2 is a possible D gene (5 bases). V was shortened by 2 bases and J by 7 bases, with 5 bases between the two germline ends. The germline V gene has CDR1 MNHEY and CDR2 SMNVEV (reference sequence). CDR3 length: 11 residues. The CDR3 coding sequence is TGTGCCAGCAGTTTAGGAGGGACCCAGTACTTC. Protein: CASSLGGTQYF.

This clone was detected only once. The chain carries TRBV7-9 and TRBJ1-2; 9 bases line up with TRBD1. The CDR3 runs to 15 residues. Germline V gives CDR1 SEHNR, CDR2 FQNEAQ (reference sequence). The V gene end was trimmed by 4 bases and the J gene end by 7 bases; junction bases not matched to a gene: 10. The CDR3 DNA is TGTGCCAGCAGCTCAGCGGCTACAGGGGGCCTTGGCTACACCTTC. It yields the protein CASSSAATGGLGYTF.

This sequence joins TRBV29-1 and TRBJ2-1; possible D gene TRBD2, 5 bases. This CDR3 comprises 14 residues. Germline CDR1 SQVTM, CDR2 ANQGSEA. The V gene lost 6 bases and the J gene lost 9 bases, with 21 bases spanning the gap. The CDR3 DNA sequence: TGCAGCGTCCCCGGGGTGTTGGTGGACGGTGAGCAGTTCTTC. It encodes CSVPGVLVDGEQFF.

The J gene is TRBJ2-5, the V gene TRBV9; D is ambiguous. This CDR3 region has 14 residues. V was pared by 3 bases and J by 0 bases, with 9 bases between. In germline, CDR1 is SGDLS, CDR2 YYNGEE. The CDR3 region is CASSAYQYQETQYF. The CDR3 DNA reads as TGTGCCAGCAGCGCGTACCAGTACCAAGAGACCCAGTACTTC.

The V gene is TRBV28, the J gene TRBJ2-2, with D perhaps TRBD1 (5 bases). V lost 8 bases, J lost 6 bases, and 13 bases lay in between. The CDR3 is made up of 13 amino acids. From germline, CDR1 is MDHEN and CDR2 SYDVKM. CDR3 DNA: TGTGCCAGCTTCCAGGGTTCCGCCGGGGAGCTGTTTTTT. Translation gives CASFQGSAGELFF.

This chain connects TRBV5-1 to TRBJ2-1, with D possibly TRBD1 on 5 matching bases. Germline CDR1 reads SGHRS; CDR2 reads YFSETQ. V was pared by 4 bases and J by 10 bases, with 12 bases between. The CDR3 spans 12 residues. The CDR3 is CASSRPAGEQFF. Here the CDR3 DNA reads TGCGCCAGCAGCAGGCCCGCAGGGGAGCAGTTCTTC.

The chain has TRBV6-5 and TRBJ2-6; the D gene is possibly TRBD1 (5 bases). The CDR3 runs to 16 residues. The germline V gene encodes CDR1 MNHEY and CDR2 SVGAGI. V lost 0 bases and J lost 4, with 10 bases in between. The chain's CDR3 is CASSYSWGPGANVLTF. The CDR3 nucleotides read TGTGCCAGCAGTTACTCTTGGGGCCCAGGGGCCAACGTCCTGACTTTC.